This T cell receptor beta chain was retrieved from a study of T cells after yellow fever vaccination. Study results and caveats: FACS-sorted repertoires could harbor abundant contaminating bulk-population clonotypes. Compared with primary, the secondary response was weaker and peaked at day 5, not 15.

As to this clonotype: What it binds is unknown.

The CDR3 spans 13 residues. The germline CDR1 and CDR2 sequences are MNHEY and SVGEGT. Trimming left V 2 bases short and J 2 bases short, with 6 bases between. TCR cDNA was made by 5'RACE template switching, adding a universal primer site and UMIs. In TCRdb, the 5' RACE reads were re-called with MiXCR into one record per CDR3 protein. The top ten hold less than 20% of the sample, which has 250,000 to 400,000 distinct CDR3 sequences, around 4.4% seen once. Specimen: PBMCs, collected 15 days after the yellow fever booster vaccination. The rearrangement uses TRBV6-2 or TRBV6-3 and TRBJ2-5; D is unclear. This sequence originates from a man aged 18 to 30 who received the YFV17D yellow fever vaccine. CDR3 bases: TGTGCCAGCAGTTACGAGATTCAAGAGACCCAGTACTTC. This codes for CASSYEIQETQYF.